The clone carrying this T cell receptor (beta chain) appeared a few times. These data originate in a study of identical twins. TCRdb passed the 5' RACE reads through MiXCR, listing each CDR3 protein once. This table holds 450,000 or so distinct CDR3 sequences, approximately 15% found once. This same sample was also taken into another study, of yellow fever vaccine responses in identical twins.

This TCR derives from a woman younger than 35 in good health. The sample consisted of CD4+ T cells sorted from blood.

CDR3: CSARSGLAGHSETQYF. CDR3 sequence (DNA): TGCAGTGCTAGATCCGGACTAGCGGGGCATTCGGAGACCCAGTACTTC. The chain has TRBV20-1 and TRBJ2-5; 12 nucleotides match TRBD2. V lost 2 bases and J lost 5; bases outside the gene matches: 9. Germline assignment: CDR1 DFQATT and CDR2 SNEGSKA (reference sequence). CDR3 length: 16 residues.